The 2 T cell receptor beta chains below were found in one sample sequenced in a study of blood T cell repertoires in COVID-19. This table comes from immunoSEQ multiplex PCR, and its TCRdb copy is limited to in-frame clones, with some not included. The sample lists about 430,000 clones, nearly 90% occurring once. Source material: PBMCs or T cells enriched from blood (not recorded which). These receptors originate from a woman aged 18-30 years who had been exposed to COVID-19.

J is TRBJ2-5 and V is TRBV7-2; 9 bases are a match to TRBD1. There are 13 residues in the CDR3. Germline V gene lookup returns CDR1 SGHTA and CDR2 FQGNSA. After removal of 6 bases from V and 5 bases from J, the junction contained 4 bases not matched to a gene. CDR3 residues: CASSTGQGETQYF. DNA for the CDR3: TGTGCCAGCAGTACCGGACAGGGGGAGACCCAGTACTTC. The full variable domain, its missing parts supplied by reference TRBV7-2 and TRBJ2-5, is GAGVSQSPSNKVTEKGKDVELRCDPISGHTALYWYRQSLGQGLEFLIYFQGNSAPDKSGLPSDRFSAERTGGSVSTLTIQRTQQEDSAVYLCASSTGQGETQYFGPGTRLLVL.

Written as DNA, the CDR3 is TGTGCCAGCAGTCTACAGGGGGCGGTCGGTGAAAAACTGTTTTTT. Translated: CASSLQGAVGEKLFF. This chain links TRBV28 with TRBJ1-4; TRBD1 matches 9 bases. V lost 5 bases and J lost 7; bases outside the gene matches: 8. In germline, CDR1 is MDHEN, CDR2 SYDVKM. This CDR3 spans 15 amino acids.